This T cell receptor (beta chain) was captured by sequencing in a study of shared clonotypes between healthy human individuals. Some clones are missing from TCRdb's copy, which holds only in-frame ones; the method was immunoSEQ multiplex PCR. The sample records 2 million or so clones, 85% to 95% being singletons. Germline CDR1 reads SGHTA; CDR2 reads FQGTGA. V shed 5 bases and J shed 4 bases, with 9 bases lying between them. The CDR3 extends over 14 amino acids. This sequence joins TRBV7-3 and TRBJ1-6; TRBD1 might be the D (6 bases). The sequenced sample was naive CD4+ T cells sorted from blood. Documented subset: CD45RA+ positively selected. The TCR sequence derives from a young man in good health. CDR3 nucleotides: TGTGCCAGCAGCCGTGGACAGTATAATTCACCCCTCCACTTT. Translated, it gives CASSRGQYNSPLHF.